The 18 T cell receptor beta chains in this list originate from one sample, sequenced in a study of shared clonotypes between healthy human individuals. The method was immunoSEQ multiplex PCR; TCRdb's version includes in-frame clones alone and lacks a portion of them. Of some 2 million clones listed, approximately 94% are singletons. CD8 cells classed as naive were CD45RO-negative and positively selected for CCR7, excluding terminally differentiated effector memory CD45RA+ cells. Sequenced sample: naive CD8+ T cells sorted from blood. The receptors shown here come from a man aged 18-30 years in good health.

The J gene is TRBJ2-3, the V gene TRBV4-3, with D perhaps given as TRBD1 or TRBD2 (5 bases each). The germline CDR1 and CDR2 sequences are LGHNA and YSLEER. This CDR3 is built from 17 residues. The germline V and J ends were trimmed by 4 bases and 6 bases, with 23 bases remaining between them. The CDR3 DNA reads TGCGCCAGCAGCCCCCGAGTGATGGGTGGGGGTTCGGATACGCAGTATTTT. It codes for CASSPRVMGGGSDTQYF.

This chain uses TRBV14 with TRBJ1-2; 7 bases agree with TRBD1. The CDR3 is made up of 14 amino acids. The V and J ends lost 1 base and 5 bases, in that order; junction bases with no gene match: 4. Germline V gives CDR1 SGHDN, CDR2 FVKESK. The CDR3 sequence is CASSQAGTAYGYTF. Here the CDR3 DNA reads TGTGCCAGCAGCCAAGCGGGGACAGCTTATGGCTACACCTTC.

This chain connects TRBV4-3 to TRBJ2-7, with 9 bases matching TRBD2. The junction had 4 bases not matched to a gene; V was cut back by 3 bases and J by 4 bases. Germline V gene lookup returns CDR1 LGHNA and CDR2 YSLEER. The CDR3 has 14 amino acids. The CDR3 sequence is CASSQEREVYEQYF. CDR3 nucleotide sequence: TGCGCCAGCAGCCAGGAGCGGGAGGTGTACGAGCAGTACTTC.

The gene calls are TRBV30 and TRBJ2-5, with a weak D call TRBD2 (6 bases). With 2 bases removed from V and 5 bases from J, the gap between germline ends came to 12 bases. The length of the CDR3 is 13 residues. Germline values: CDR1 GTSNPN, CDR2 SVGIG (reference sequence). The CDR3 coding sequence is TGTGCCTGGAGTCCGGAGGGACGGGAGACCCAGTACTTC. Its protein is CAWSPEGRETQYF.

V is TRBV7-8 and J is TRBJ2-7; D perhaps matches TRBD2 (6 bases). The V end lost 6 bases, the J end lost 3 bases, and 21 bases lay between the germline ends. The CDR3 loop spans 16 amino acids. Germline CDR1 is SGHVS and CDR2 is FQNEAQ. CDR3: CASRPEGVASSYEQYF. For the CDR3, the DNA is TGTGCCAGCAGACCGGAGGGAGTGGCTAGTAGCTACGAGCAGTACTTC.

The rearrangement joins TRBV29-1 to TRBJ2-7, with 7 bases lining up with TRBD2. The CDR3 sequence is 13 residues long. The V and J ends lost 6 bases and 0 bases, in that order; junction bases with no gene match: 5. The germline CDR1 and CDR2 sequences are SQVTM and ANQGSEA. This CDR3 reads CSVLAAHSYEQYF. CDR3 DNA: TGCAGCGTGCTAGCGGCCCACTCCTACGAGCAGTACTTC.

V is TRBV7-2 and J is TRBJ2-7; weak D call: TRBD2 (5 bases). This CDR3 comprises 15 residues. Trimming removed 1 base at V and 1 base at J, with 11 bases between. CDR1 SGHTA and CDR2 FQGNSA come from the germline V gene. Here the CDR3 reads CASSLDSESSYEQYF. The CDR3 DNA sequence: TGTGCCAGCAGCTTAGATAGCGAGTCTTCCTACGAGCAGTACTTC.

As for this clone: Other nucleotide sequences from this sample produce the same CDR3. CDR3 in amino acids: CASSLGGLQETQYF. The CDR3 bases are TGTGCCAGCAGCTTGGGGGGGTTACAAGAGACCCAGTACTTC. This chain joins TRBV5-4 and TRBJ2-5, with D perhaps TRBD1 or TRBD2 (5 bases each). The germline V gene has CDR1 SGHNT and CDR2 YYREEE (reference sequence). The V and J ends lost 0 bases and 2 bases respectively, with 8 bases between them. This CDR3 is built from 14 residues.

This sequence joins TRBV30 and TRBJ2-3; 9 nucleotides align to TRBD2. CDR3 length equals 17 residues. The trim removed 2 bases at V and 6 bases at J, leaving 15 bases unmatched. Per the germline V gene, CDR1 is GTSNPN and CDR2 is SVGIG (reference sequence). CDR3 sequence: CAWSLHPSGAEGDTQYF. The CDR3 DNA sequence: TGTGCCTGGAGTTTACACCCTAGCGGGGCTGAGGGGGATACGCAGTATTTT.

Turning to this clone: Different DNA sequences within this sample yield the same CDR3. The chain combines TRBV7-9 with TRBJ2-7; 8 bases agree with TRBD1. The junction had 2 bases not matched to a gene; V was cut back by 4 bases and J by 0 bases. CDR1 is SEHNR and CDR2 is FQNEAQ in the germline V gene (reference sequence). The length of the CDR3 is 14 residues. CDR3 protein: CASSSGTGSYEQYF. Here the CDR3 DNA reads TGTGCCAGCAGCTCCGGGACAGGCTCCTACGAGCAGTACTTC.

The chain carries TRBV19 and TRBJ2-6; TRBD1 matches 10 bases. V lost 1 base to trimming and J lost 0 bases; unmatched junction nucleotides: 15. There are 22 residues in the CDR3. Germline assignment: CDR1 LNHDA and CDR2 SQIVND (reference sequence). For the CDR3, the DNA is TGTGCCAGTAGTATAGGGGTGGGACAGGGGCTCAGGGACCGCTCTGGGGCCAACGTCCTGACTTTC. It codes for CASSIGVGQGLRDRSGANVLTF.

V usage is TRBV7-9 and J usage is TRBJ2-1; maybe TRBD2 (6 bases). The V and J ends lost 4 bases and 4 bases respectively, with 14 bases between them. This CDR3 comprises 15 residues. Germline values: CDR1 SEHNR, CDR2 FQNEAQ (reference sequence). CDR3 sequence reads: CASSSRDFDYNEQFF. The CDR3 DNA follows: TGTGCCAGCAGCTCCCGGGACTTCGATTACAATGAGCAGTTCTTC.

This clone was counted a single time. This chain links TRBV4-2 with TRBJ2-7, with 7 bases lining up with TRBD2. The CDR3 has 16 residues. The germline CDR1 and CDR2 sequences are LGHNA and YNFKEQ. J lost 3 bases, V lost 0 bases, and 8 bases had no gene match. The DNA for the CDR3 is TGTGCCAGCAGCCAAGATCCGGCTAGCGGAGGCTACGAGCAGTACTTC. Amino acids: CASSQDPASGGYEQYF.

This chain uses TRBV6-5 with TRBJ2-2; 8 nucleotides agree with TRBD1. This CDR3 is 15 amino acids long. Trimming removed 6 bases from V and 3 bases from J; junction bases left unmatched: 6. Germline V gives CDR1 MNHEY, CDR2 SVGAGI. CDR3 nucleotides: TGTGCCAGCAGCCTCCGGGACAGGTACACCGGGGAGCTGTTTTTT. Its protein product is CASSLRDRYTGELFF.

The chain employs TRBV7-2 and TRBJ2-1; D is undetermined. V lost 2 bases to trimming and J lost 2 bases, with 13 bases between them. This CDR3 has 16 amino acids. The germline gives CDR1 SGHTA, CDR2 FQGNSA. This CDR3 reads CASSLLGLGTYNEQFF. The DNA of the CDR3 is TGTGCCAGCAGCTTACTCGGGCTTGGAACCTACAATGAGCAGTTCTTC.

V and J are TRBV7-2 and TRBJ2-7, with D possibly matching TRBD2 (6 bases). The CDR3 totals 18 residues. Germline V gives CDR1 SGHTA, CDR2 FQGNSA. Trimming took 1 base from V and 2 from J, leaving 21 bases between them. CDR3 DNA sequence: TGTGCCAGCAGCTTAGTGACAGCTCCTAGCGAACTGGCCTACGAGCAGTACTTC. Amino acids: CASSLVTAPSELAYEQYF.

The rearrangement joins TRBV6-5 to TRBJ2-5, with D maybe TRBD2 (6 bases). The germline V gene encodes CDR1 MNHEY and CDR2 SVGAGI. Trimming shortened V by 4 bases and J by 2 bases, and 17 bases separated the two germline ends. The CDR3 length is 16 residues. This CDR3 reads CASSSSREAVQETQYF. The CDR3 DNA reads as TGTGCCAGCAGTTCATCGAGGGAGGCAGTGCAAGAGACCCAGTACTTC.

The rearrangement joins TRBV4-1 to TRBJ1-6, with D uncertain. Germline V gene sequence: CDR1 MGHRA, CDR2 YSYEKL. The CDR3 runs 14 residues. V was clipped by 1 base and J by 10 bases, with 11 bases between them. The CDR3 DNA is TGCGCCAGCAGCCAAGGCCCCCCTGAGTCACCCCTCCACTTT. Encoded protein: CASSQGPPESPLHF.